These 24 T cell receptor beta chains were sequenced from one sample in a study of vaccination effects on CD4 cells after COVID-19. For these TCRs, the target antigens are not known. Before sequencing, viral peptide pools were used by the ViraFEST assay to expand antigen-specific CD4+ T cells. Following culture for about ten days, CD4+ T cells were isolated. PCR-confirmed SARS-CoV-2 infection occurred in the person between March and December 2020. Profiled with immunoSEQ multiplex PCR; TCRdb holds only in-frame clones, not every one. Found here are about 22,000 clones, approximately 76% of them singletons; the top ten hold 16%. The sample was CD4+ T cells from PBMCs cultured with SARS-CoV-2 spike peptides, taken before COVID-19 vaccination. Receptors originate from a human donor who had a prior SARS-CoV-2 infection.

The V and J genes are TRBV3-1 (or the pseudogene TRBV3-2) and TRBJ2-1, with D possibly TRBD2 on 6 matching bases. The CDR3 consists of 14 residues. Looked up from germline, CDR1 is LGHDT and CDR2 is YNNKEL (reference sequence). Deletions cut 6 bases from V and 5 bases from J, with 14 bases between. Written as DNA, the CDR3 is TGTGCCAGCAGAGCTCATAGCGGAAACAATGAGCAGTTCTTC. Amino acid sequence: CASRAHSGNNEQFF.

This clone was observed a few times. The genes are TRBV7-2 and TRBJ2-1; TRBD2 matches at 7 bases. The junction had 10 bases not matched to a gene; V was cut back by 5 bases and J by 6 bases. CDR3 length equals 15 residues. Germline assignment: CDR1 SGHTA and CDR2 FQGNSA. The CDR3 DNA follows: TGTGCCAGCAGCCCGGACCGGGACTACGTCAATGAGCAGTTCTTC. This translates into CASSPDRDYVNEQFF.

The rearrangement uses TRBV5-4 and TRBJ2-3; 7 bases agree with TRBD2. Germline loops: CDR1 SGHNT, CDR2 YYREEE (reference sequence). This CDR3 comprises 15 residues. J lost 2 bases, V lost 3 bases, and 6 bases had no gene match. This CDR3 is CASSYAGEPTDTQYF. CDR3 DNA: TGTGCCAGCAGCTACGCGGGGGAACCCACAGATACGCAGTATTTT.

V and J are TRBV24-1 and TRBJ2-1, with D perhaps matching TRBD1 or TRBD2 (7 bases each). This CDR3 is built from 16 residues. The V gene lost 4 bases and the J gene lost 5 bases, with 17 bases spanning the gap. Germline values: CDR1 KGHDR, CDR2 SFDVKD. CDR3 in amino acids: CATSDPAGDSNNEQFF. CDR3 nucleotides: TGTGCCACCAGTGACCCTGCGGGGGACAGTAACAATGAGCAGTTCTTC.

This chain joins TRBV6-2 or TRBV6-3 and TRBJ2-1; D is uncertain. With 2 bases removed from V and 9 bases from J, the gap between germline ends came to 11 bases. The CDR3 spans 13 residues. Germline CDR1 reads MNHEY; CDR2 reads SVGEGT. CDR3 residues: CASSYGQRIEQFF. CDR3 bases: TGTGCCAGCAGTTACGGTCAGCGTATTGAGCAGTTCTTC.

This chain links TRBV28 with TRBJ1-5; maybe TRBD1 (5 bases). The CDR3 covers 15 residues. Germline V CDR1 and CDR2: MDHEN, SYDVKM. V was shortened by 1 base and J by 6 bases, with 13 bases between the two germline ends. CDR3 nucleotide sequence: TGTGCCAGCAGTTTATCAGAGGGGTCGGCTCAGCCCCAGCATTTT. Encoded protein: CASSLSEGSAQPQHF.

Details on this clone: At one end the junction does not follow the germline gene, possibly because of a read error. V is TRBV7-7 and J is TRBJ2-5; 9 positions match TRBD2. Germline values: CDR1 SSHAT, CDR2 FNYEAQ (reference sequence). The CDR3 loop spans 17 amino acids. CDR3 in DNA: TGTGCTAGCAGCACCCTGGGGAAGCGGGGGGCTCAGTTGACCCAGTACTTC. This gives the protein CASSTLGKRGAQLTQYF.

The chain uses TRBV6-2 or TRBV6-3 and TRBJ2-7, with 8 nucleotides matching TRBD2. The CDR3 has 14 amino acids. Germline V gene lookup returns CDR1 MNHEY and CDR2 SVGEGT. V lost 1 base to trimming and J lost 2 bases; unmatched junction nucleotides: 1. The CDR3 is CASSYWREAYEQYF. The CDR3, as DNA: TGTGCCAGCAGTTACTGGCGGGAGGCCTACGAGCAGTACTTC.

The chain uses TRBV9 and TRBJ2-3; no clear D. This CDR3 is 15 amino acids long. CDR1 is SGDLS, CDR2 YYNGEE, per germline. V lost 0 bases and J 3 bases, leaving 11 bases between the germline ends. The CDR3 here is CASSVGPQATDTQYF. The CDR3 region has the DNA TGTGCCAGCAGCGTAGGGCCCCAGGCGACAGATACGCAGTATTTT.

A remark on this clone: A read error may produce the germline difference seen at one junction end. This chain uses TRBV11-3 with TRBJ2-4; TRBD2 is a possible D gene (5 bases). This CDR3 region has 12 residues. Germline assignment: CDR1 SGHNT and CDR2 YENEEA. DNA of the CDR3: TGTGCCAGCAGCTTAGCATCCCTTAGCGTAGCCTTC. Its protein is CASSLASLSVAF.

The chain is built from TRBV7-9 and TRBJ2-7; TRBD2 aligns across 9 bases. After removal of 5 bases from V and 2 bases from J, the junction contained 7 bases not matched to a gene. Germline V gene sequence: CDR1 SEHNR, CDR2 FQNEAQ (reference sequence). CDR3 length: 15 residues. The CDR3 spells CASSSRAGGPYEQYF. In nucleotides, the CDR3 is TGTGCCAGCAGCAGCCGCGCGGGGGGGCCCTACGAGCAGTACTTC.

V usage is TRBV20-1 and J usage is TRBJ2-1; TRBD2 agrees at 9 bases. The CDR3 totals 14 residues. The V segment lost 3 bases and the J segment 5 bases; nucleotides outside the gene matches: 5. CDR1 is DFQATT and CDR2 is SNEGSKA in the germline V gene (reference sequence). CDR3 loop: CSASFSSGDNEQFF. CDR3 coding DNA: TGCAGTGCTAGTTTCTCTAGCGGGGACAATGAGCAGTTCTTC.

This clone turned up a few times. The V and J genes are TRBV5-6 and TRBJ1-1; TRBD1 agrees at 7 bases. J gave up 5 bases and V 2 bases, and 12 bases lay outside the gene matches. This CDR3 region has 16 residues. Germline CDR1 SGHDT, CDR2 YYEEEE. Written as DNA, the CDR3 is TGTGCCAGCAGCTTAGCAAGGAGGGGGCGTTTAACTGAAGCTTTCTTT. As protein: CASSLARRGRLTEAFF.

The chain has TRBV3-1 (or the pseudogene TRBV3-2) and TRBJ1-4; tentatively, D is TRBD1 (5 bases). CDR3 length: 16 amino acids. Germline V gene sequence: CDR1 LGHDT, CDR2 YNNKEL (reference sequence). V lost 0 bases and J 4 bases, leaving 12 bases between the germline ends. The CDR3 DNA reads TGTGCCAGCAGCCAAGATCGGGGCGGTGATAATGAAAAACTGTTTTTT. It yields the protein CASSQDRGGDNEKLFF.

CDR3 sequence (DNA): TGTGCCAGCAGCTGGGAGCGGACCGGGGAGCTGTTTTTT. Translated, it gives CASSWERTGELFF. V is TRBV7-2 and J is TRBJ2-2; a weak D match, TRBD2 (5 bases). The length of the CDR3 is 13 residues. V gave up 4 bases and J gave up 5 bases, with 8 bases separating them. Germline lookup yields CDR1 SGHTA and CDR2 FQGNSA.

V is TRBV2 and J is TRBJ1-1, with D possibly TRBD1 on 5 matching bases. The CDR3 consists of 14 residues. Germline loops: CDR1 SNHLY, CDR2 FYNNEI. V gave up 6 bases and J gave up 4 bases, with 15 bases separating them. The CDR3, as DNA: TGTGCCAGCAGGGAGGCAGGGAGGGTCACTGAAGCTTTCTTT. Translated: CASREAGRVTEAFF.

The chain has TRBV19 and TRBJ2-5, with a possible D match to TRBD2 (6 bases). The V end was cut by 3 bases, the J end by 4 bases, with 12 bases between. CDR1 is LNHDA and CDR2 is SQIVND in the germline V gene (reference sequence). CDR3 length equals 14 residues. The CDR3 reads CASSIGGSRETQYF. In DNA, the CDR3 is TGTGCCAGTAGTATTGGGGGGTCGCGAGAGACCCAGTACTTC.

V usage is TRBV10-3 and J usage is TRBJ2-2; 13 nucleotides align to TRBD2. CDR3 size: 17 residues. Germline values: CDR1 ENHRY, CDR2 SYGVKD. V was clipped by 5 bases and J by 0 bases; unmatched bases: 3. The CDR3 sequence is CAISPTSGGPNTGELFF. The CDR3 region has the DNA TGTGCCATCAGTCCGACTAGCGGGGGGCCGAACACCGGGGAGCTGTTTTTT.

This sequence joins TRBV13 and TRBJ2-7, with a tentative D call TRBD2 (6 bases). Germline V gene data show CDR1 as PRHDT and CDR2 as FYEKMQ (reference sequence). The CDR3 is 16 amino acids. Deletions cut 5 bases from V and 0 bases from J, with 17 bases between. The CDR3 protein is CASSGIRRRDSYEQYF. CDR3 DNA sequence: TGTGCCAGCAGCGGCATCCGACGGCGGGACTCCTACGAGCAGTACTTC.

This chain uses TRBV5-1 with TRBJ1-1; TRBD1 is a possible D gene (6 bases). The CDR3 has 14 residues. V lost 0 bases to trimming and J lost 4 bases, with 10 bases between them. Germline CDR1 reads SGHRS; CDR2 reads YFSETQ. The CDR3: CASSLGGAGTEAFF. In nucleotides, the CDR3 is TGCGCCAGCAGCTTGGGGGGGGCGGGCACTGAAGCTTTCTTT.

The V and J genes are TRBV6-6 and TRBJ2-5, with 10 bases matching TRBD1. CDR3 length: 15 amino acids. Germline V gene sequence: CDR1 MNHNY, CDR2 SVGAGI (reference sequence). Losses at the gene ends were 2 bases for V and 3 bases for J; bases not matched to a gene: 3. The CDR3 reads CASSYDRGREETQYF. The CDR3 region has the DNA TGTGCCAGCAGTTACGACAGGGGGCGCGAAGAGACCCAGTACTTC.

This clone was counted between two and nine times. This chain joins TRBV5-4 and TRBJ1-1, with D possibly TRBD1 on 5 matching bases. Trimming pared 3 bases from V and 1 base from J, leaving 10 bases between. Germline CDR1 SGHNT, CDR2 YYREEE (reference sequence). The CDR3 has 14 residues. CDR3 in DNA: TGTGCCAGCAGCTCTGACAGTAGGAACACTGAAGCTTTCTTT. Protein product: CASSSDSRNTEAFF. Based on the CDR3 plus reference TRBV5-4 and TRBJ1-1, the full variable domain is ETGVTQSPTHLIKTRGQQVTLRCSSQSGHNTVSWYQQALGQGPQFIFQYYREEENGRGNFPPRFSGLQFPNYSSELNVNALELDDSALYLCASSSDSRNTEAFFGQGTRLTVV.

This clone has a handful of counts. V and J are TRBV5-1 and TRBJ2-1; possibly TRBD2 for D (6 bases). V lost 0 bases and J lost 5, with 12 bases in between. CDR1 is SGHRS and CDR2 is YFSETQ in the germline V gene. The CDR3 extends over 15 amino acids. The CDR3 is CASSLERAGNNEQFF. In DNA form, the CDR3 reads TGCGCCAGCAGCTTGGAGCGGGCAGGGAACAATGAGCAGTTCTTC.

The genes are TRBV30 and TRBJ2-6, with 7 nucleotides matching TRBD1. There are 16 residues in the CDR3. Germline assignment: CDR1 GTSNPN and CDR2 SVGIG (reference sequence). Trimming removed 0 bases from V and 2 bases from J; junction bases left unmatched: 4. CDR3 sequence reads: CAWSVDRVPGANVLTF. CDR3 DNA: TGTGCCTGGAGTGTAGACAGGGTACCTGGGGCCAACGTCCTGACTTTC.